This TCR beta chain originates from a study of blood T cell repertoires in COVID-19. On the study more broadly: From T cells, B-cell-depleted T cells, or PBMCs came the material, which was cDNA or gDNA.

Here immunoSEQ multiplex PCR was the method, and the copy in TCRdb shows in-frame clones only, minus some. The sample yields about 150,000 clones, 70% to 90% seen once. This sequence was found in a woman between 35 and 50 years old with active or convalescent COVID-19. What was sequenced was peripheral blood.

The CDR3 spells CAWSVDRVTGELFF. The CDR3 DNA reads TGTGCCTGGAGCGTGGACAGGGTCACCGGGGAGCTGTTTTTT. The rearrangement links TRBV30 to TRBJ2-2; 8 bases fit TRBD1. The CDR3 spans 14 residues. Trimming took 3 bases from V and 4 from J; bases not matched to a gene: 4. Germline loops: CDR1 GTSNPN, CDR2 SVGIG (reference sequence).